The next 18 T cell receptor beta chains were all read from a single sample in a study of response to subunit inactivated influenza vaccine. TCRdb re-derived calls from the RT-PCR reads in MiXCR, one entry per CDR3 protein. The data contain roughly 170,000 distinct CDR3 sequences, about 9% of them singletons. Sequencing used non-naive T cells sorted from PBMCs, obtained on the day of vaccination. The origin of the receptors is a middle-aged man who received an inactivated influenza vaccine.

V usage is TRBV18 and J usage is TRBJ1-3, with D possibly TRBD1 on 6 matching bases. In germline, CDR1 is KGHSH, CDR2 LQKENI. The ends were cut back, 2 bases at V and 1 base at J, with 12 bases in the middle. The CDR3 runs to 16 residues. CDR3 residues: CASSPGTPASGNTIYF. The CDR3 nucleotides are TGTGCCAGCTCACCAGGGACACCTGCGTCTGGAAACACCATATATTTT. The whole variable domain, filled in from reference TRBV18 and TRBJ1-3, reads NAGVMQNPRHLVRRRGQEARLRCSPMKGHSHVYWYRQLPEEGLKFMVYLQKENIIDESGMPKERFSAEFPKEGPSILRIQQVVRGDSAAYFCASSPGTPASGNTIYFGEGSWLTVV.

This clonotype appeared many times. The chain couples TRBV7-2 to TRBJ2-2; TRBD1 matches 8 bases. This CDR3 spans 13 amino acids. Germline V CDR1 and CDR2: SGHTA, FQGNSA. The V gene end was trimmed by 5 bases and the J gene end by 4 bases; junction bases not matched to a gene: 0. The CDR3 sequence is CASSGQGTGELFF. CDR3 bases: TGTGCCAGCAGCGGACAGGGCACCGGGGAGCTGTTTTTT.

The V gene is TRBV9, the J gene TRBJ2-5, with 8 bases fitting TRBD1. Germline V gene lookup returns CDR1 SGDLS and CDR2 YYNGEE. CDR3 length: 16 amino acids. Trimming removed 1 base from V and 1 base from J; junction bases left unmatched: 6. CDR3 residues: CASSVSPGQAQETQYF. CDR3 nucleotides: TGTGCCAGCAGCGTAAGCCCGGGACAGGCCCAAGAGACCCAGTACTTC.

This clonotype came up many times. The rearrangement links TRBV20-1 to TRBJ2-5, with 7 nucleotides matching TRBD2. This CDR3 has 14 residues. The trim removed 6 bases at V and 1 base at J, leaving 8 bases unmatched. The germline gives CDR1 DFQATT, CDR2 SNEGSKA (reference sequence). This chain's CDR3 is CSALTLAGQETQYF. CDR3 nucleotide sequence: TGCAGTGCCCTTACCTTAGCGGGCCAAGAGACCCAGTACTTC.

This clonotype was counted between two and nine times. The chain's CDR3 is CASSKRAGNEQYF. The CDR3 nucleotides are TGTGCCAGCAGCAAGAGGGCAGGGAACGAGCAGTACTTC. The chain has TRBV21-1 and TRBJ2-7; the D call TRBD2 from the table was never checked on the DNA. TRBV21-1 is an annotated pseudogene. The CDR3 consists of 13 residues.

This clonotype was recorded many times. The chain is built from TRBV20-1 and TRBJ2-7; possibly TRBD1 for D (6 bases). Trimming stripped 7 bases from V and 3 bases from J, with 16 bases between. This CDR3 spans 13 amino acids. The germline V gene encodes CDR1 DFQATT and CDR2 SNEGSKA (reference sequence). CDR3 loop: CSVKENRDYEQYF. The CDR3 region has the DNA TGCAGTGTTAAGGAGAACAGGGACTACGAGCAGTACTTC.

In its sample, this clonotype was seen a few times. The J gene is TRBJ2-3, the V gene TRBV28, with 9 bases matching TRBD2. V was pared by 1 base and J by 5 bases, with 10 bases of the junction left unmatched. The CDR3 contains 17 residues. Germline values: CDR1 MDHEN, CDR2 SYDVKM. This chain's CDR3 is CASSLSGLAGTIDTQYF. CDR3 nucleotide sequence: TGTGCCAGCAGTTTATCTGGGCTAGCGGGGACCATAGATACGCAGTATTTT.

The chain combines TRBV5-4 with TRBJ2-1; 10 nucleotides match TRBD2. The CDR3 is 15 amino acids. The junction had 7 bases not matched to a gene; V was cut back by 6 bases and J by 4 bases. Germline V gene lookup returns CDR1 SGHNT and CDR2 YYREEE (reference sequence). CDR3 sequence: CASTESGREYNEQFF. In nucleotides, the CDR3 is TGTGCCAGCACTGAGAGCGGGAGGGAATACAATGAGCAGTTCTTC.

This sequence joins TRBV10-3 and TRBJ1-1, with D unresolved. Germline assignment: CDR1 ENHRY and CDR2 SYGVKD. Trimming removed 4 bases from V and 1 base from J, with 7 bases in between. The CDR3 length is 13 residues. CDR3 DNA sequence: TGTGCCATCAGTGTACAGACGAACACTGAAGCTTTCTTT. It is translated as CAISVQTNTEAFF.

This clonotype appeared many times. The chain joins TRBV12-3 or TRBV12-4 to TRBJ2-2; tentatively, D is TRBD1 (5 bases). The V and J ends lost 6 bases and 0 bases respectively, with 11 bases between them. The CDR3 is 15 residues long. CDR3 DNA sequence: TGTGCCAGCAGGGTCACAGGAGCGAACACCGGGGAGCTGTTTTTT. This gives the protein CASRVTGANTGELFF.

The V gene is TRBV28, the J gene TRBJ1-5; D is ambiguous. Germline CDR1 reads MDHEN; CDR2 reads SYDVKM. The V gene lost 2 bases and the J gene lost 3 bases, with 8 bases spanning the gap. The length of the CDR3 is 14 residues. The CDR3 DNA reads TGTGCCAGCAGTTTAATGCCGTACAATCAGCCCCAGCATTTT. Its protein is CASSLMPYNQPQHF.

This clonotype was detected only a few times. The rearrangement joins TRBV10-3 to TRBJ2-5; D is tentatively TRBD1 or TRBD2 (5 bases each). Germline V lookup: CDR1 ENHRY, CDR2 SYGVKD. The CDR3 loop spans 13 amino acids. Trimming pared 9 bases from V and 5 bases from J, leaving 16 bases between. CDR3 sequence: CAIKGTLPETQYF. In DNA, the CDR3 is TGTGCCATTAAGGGGACCCTCCCCGAGACCCAGTACTTC.

This clonotype came up many times. J is TRBJ2-3 and V is TRBV7-2; D is unresolved. Trimming removed 4 bases from V and 2 bases from J, with 13 bases in between. This CDR3 region has 15 residues. Germline assignment: CDR1 SGHTA and CDR2 FQGNSA. CDR3 sequence reads: CASSSQPTPTDTQYF. In DNA, the CDR3 is TGTGCCAGCAGCTCCCAGCCGACCCCCACAGATACGCAGTATTTT. Variable domain in full (rest from reference TRBV7-2 and TRBJ2-3): GAGVSQSPSNKVTEKGKDVELRCDPISGHTALYWYRQSLGQGLEFLIYFQGNSAPDKSGLPSDRFSAERTGGSVSTLTIQRTQQEDSAVYLCASSSQPTPTDTQYFGPGTRLTVL.

The sample holds a few counts of this clonotype. This sequence joins TRBV11-2 and TRBJ2-1; 7 positions match TRBD2. V shed 5 bases and J 4 bases; nucleotides not matched to a gene: 11. From germline, CDR1 is SGHAT and CDR2 FQNNGV. This CDR3 has 16 residues. CDR3 coding DNA: TGTGCCAGCAGCCCTACGAAGGCGGGAGCGTACAATGAGCAGTTCTTC. Translating it yields CASSPTKAGAYNEQFF. The complete variable domain, with remaining parts taken from reference TRBV11-2 and TRBJ2-1, reads EAGVAQSPRYKIIEKRQSVAFWCNPISGHATLYWYQQILGQGPKLLIQFQNNGVVDDSQLPKDRFSAERLKGVDSTLKIQPAKLEDSAVYLCASSPTKAGAYNEQFFGPGTRLTVL.

This clonotype has only a few counts. The chain couples TRBV4-3 to TRBJ1-5; D perhaps matches TRBD1 (5 bases). The CDR3 is made up of 14 amino acids. CDR1 LGHNA and CDR2 YSLEER come from the germline V gene. Trimming cost V 0 bases and J 5 bases, with 8 bases left between them. The CDR3 DNA sequence: TGCGCCAGCAGCCAAGAAAGGGGCGATCAGCCCCAGCATTTT. Residues: CASSQERGDQPQHF.

The genes are TRBV12-3 or TRBV12-4 and TRBJ2-7; tentatively, D is TRBD1 (5 bases). There are 15 residues in the CDR3. Trimming took off 1 base at V and 0 bases at J, with 10 bases between the two ends. CDR3 in amino acids: CASSLEGHSSYEQYF. Here the CDR3 DNA reads TGTGCCAGCAGTTTAGAAGGACACAGCTCCTACGAGCAGTACTTC.

The chain has TRBV7-2 and TRBJ2-3; D might be TRBD2 (5 bases). Trimming removed 5 bases from V and 9 bases from J, with 15 bases in between. Looked up from germline, CDR1 is SGHTA and CDR2 is FQGNSA. The CDR3 covers 13 residues. The chain's CDR3 is CASSKRTPGTQYF. The CDR3 coding sequence is TGTGCCAGCAGCAAAAGGACTCCAGGAACGCAGTATTTT.

This clonotype was detected many times. The CDR3 DNA follows: TGCAGTGCTAGAGAGGTCGGGAGCGCTAACGAGCAGTACTTC. This encodes CSAREVGSANEQYF. J is TRBJ2-7 and V is TRBV20-1; D might be TRBD2 (6 bases). Germline CDR1 is DFQATT and CDR2 is SNEGSKA (reference sequence). CDR3 length: 14 residues. The ends were cut back, 0 bases at V and 5 bases at J, with 14 bases in the middle.